Listed below are T cell receptor beta chains from one sample, sequenced in a study of somatic mutations in cytotoxic T cells in rheumatoid arthritis. Assay: immunoSEQ multiplex PCR; the TCRdb copy retains only in-frame clones and omits some. The table shows roughly 17,000 clones, with roughly 85% occurring only once. Input material: CD8+ T cells sorted from blood. The receptors come from a woman in her thirties or forties with rheumatoid arthritis. The CDR3 runs from the conserved cysteine through the conserved F or W. The D gene is left open where the match is weak. Clone size is not always given. Where it is, it says once, few, many or a class for expanded clones.

>14|TRBJ2-7|.|TRBD1|TRBV4-1
TGCGCCAGCAGCCCGGGACAGGACCACTACGAGCAGTACTTC
CASSPGQDHYEQYF
>16|TRBJ2-5|.|TRBD2|TRBV7-6
TGTGCCAGCAGCTTGTGGGAGGGATCCGTCGGGGAGACCCAGTACTTC
CASSLWEGSVGETQYF
>13|TRBJ2-1|.|TRBD2|TRBV30
TGTGCCTGGAGCGGCACGGGAGGCATTGAGCAGTTCTTC
CAWSGTGGIEQFF
>11|TRBJ1-2|few|TRBD1|TRBV15
TGTGCCACCAGCAGCGGACAGGGTTACACCTTC
CATSSGQGYTF
>19|TRBJ2-2|.|.|TRBV21-1
TGTGCCAGCAGCCCCGTGGGCAAATGGGAGCGTGGGAACACCGGGGAGCTGTTTTTT
CASSPVGKWERGNTGELFF
>12|TRBJ2-7|.|.|TRBV7-9
TGTGCCAGCAGCTTGGCCTCCGACGAGCAGTACTTC
CASSLASDEQYF
>17|TRBJ2-7|.|TRBD2|TRBV7-9
TGTGCCAGCAGCTTCTCCCCCGGTGCGGGAGACTCCTACGAGCAGTACTTC
CASSFSPGAGDSYEQYF
>13|TRBJ2-5|.|TRBD2|TRBV27
TGTGCCAGCAAGCCGGGAGGAGAAGAGACCCAGTACTTC
CASKPGGEETQYF
>11|TRBJ2-7|.|.|TRBV20-1
TGCAGTGCTAGGAGGCTTGGCGAGCAGTACTTC
CSARRLGEQYF
>19|TRBJ2-1|.|TRBD2|TRBV5-1
TGCGCCAGCAGCTTGGGTTTGGGGGCTAGCGGGGGTAATCACGGTGAGCAGTTCTTC
CASSLGLGASGGNHGEQFF
>16|TRBJ2-3|.|.|TRBV4-1
TGCGCCAGCAGCTCACCACTGACAGGCCCCACAGATACGCAGTATTTT
CASSSPLTGPTDTQYF
>13|TRBJ1-1|.|.|TRBV5-5
TGTGCCAGCAGCCTAGGCAGGGGCACTGAAGCTTTCTTT
CASSLGRGTEAFF
>16|TRBJ2-5|.|.|TRBV2
TGTGCCAGCATCCCATTGCGGGGAAAAGGGTTAGAGACCCAGTACTTC
CASIPLRGKGLETQYF
>12|TRBJ1-2|.|.|TRBV4-2
TGTGCCAGCAGCCGAGACAGTGATGGCTACACCTTC
CASSRDSDGYTF
>15|TRBJ1-2|few|TRBD1|TRBV19
TGTGCCAGTAGTATTCGTCCAGGGGGCAGCTATGGCTACACCTTC
CASSIRPGGSYGYTF
>14|TRBJ1-1|.|.|TRBV4-1
TGCGCCAGCAGCCACGAACAGGGGAACACTGAAGCTTTCTTT
CASSHEQGNTEAFF
>13|TRBJ1-2|.|TRBD1|TRBV27
TGTGCCAGCAGTTTATCCGGGACAGCTGGCTACACCTTC
CASSLSGTAGYTF
>13|TRBJ1-1|.|.|TRBV5-4
TGTGCCAGCAGCGTAGAAGGGAGTACTGAAGCTTTCTTT
CASSVEGSTEAFF
>14|TRBJ2-7|.|.|TRBV7-9
TGTGCCAGCAGCTTACCAGGGCTCTCCTACGAGCAGTACTTC
CASSLPGLSYEQYF
>16|TRBJ2-5|.|TRBD2|TRBV4-1
TGCGCCAGCAGCCAAGTTTCGGGAGGATACCAAGAGACCCAGTACTTC
CASSQVSGGYQETQYF
>13|TRBJ2-7|.|TRBD1|TRBV6-6
TGTGCCAGCAGCCCTACAGGGGCTCGGGAGCAGTACTTC
CASSPTGAREQYF
>14|TRBJ2-3|.|.|TRBV6-5
TGTGCCAGCAGTTACAGACCCAGGGATGATACGCAGTATTTT
CASSYRPRDDTQYF
>15|TRBJ1-1|.|TRBD1|TRBV7-2
TGTGCCAGCAGCTTAGACGGACAGGCGAACACTGAAGCTTTCTTT
CASSLDGQANTEAFF
>16|TRBJ2-5|.|TRBD2|TRBV5-6
TGTGCCAGCAGCCTCGGACTAGCGGGGACTACGGAGACCCAGTACTTC
CASSLGLAGTTETQYF
>16|TRBJ1-5|.|TRBD1|TRBV2
TGTGCCAGCAGGTTGGGTCCAACAGGGGTCAATCAGCCCCAGCATTTT
CASRLGPTGVNQPQHF
>12|TRBJ2-1|few|.|TRBV6-5
TGTGCCAGCAGTTACTCGACAGGAGAACAGTTCTTC
CASSYSTGEQFF
>14|TRBJ1-5|.|TRBD1|TRBV27
TGTGCCAGCAGTCTGGACAGGGGTGGTCAGCCCCAGCATTTT
CASSLDRGGQPQHF
>14|TRBJ1-2|.|.|TRBV7-3
TGTGCCAGCAGCTCCGGGGAGGGGGACTATGGCTACACCTTC
CASSSGEGDYGYTF
>13|TRBJ2-7|.|TRBD2|TRBV5-4
TGTGCCAGCAGCTTCCGCGGGGGATACGAGCAGTACTTC
CASSFRGGYEQYF
>17|TRBJ2-1|.|TRBD1|TRBV5-1
TGCGCCAGCAGCTTGGACGGTATGGGACAGCTTTACAATGAGCAGTTCTTC
CASSLDGMGQLYNEQFF
>14|TRBJ1-1|few|.|TRBV4-1
TGCGCCAGCAGCCAAGATAGGAGGGGCGCTGAAGCTTTCTTT
CASSQDRRGAEAFF
>12|TRBJ2-3|.|.|TRBV27
TGTGCCAGCAGCCTTCTTCCCCCGGGGCAGTATTTT
CASSLLPPGQYF
>16|TRBJ2-1|medium-sized|.|TRBV7-9
TGTGCCAGCAGCTCCCCATCGCAGCGGGCGACCAATGAGCAGTTCTTC
CASSSPSQRATNEQFF
>14|TRBJ2-7|.|.|TRBV5-1
TGCGCCAGCAGCCCGTCGAGGGGGACCTACGAGCAGTACTTC
CASSPSRGTYEQYF
>16|TRBJ2-3|.|TRBD1|TRBV4-1
TGCGCCAGCAGCCAAGCAGGGGGACAGGGGGCCGGTACGCAGTATTTT
CASSQAGGQGAGTQYF